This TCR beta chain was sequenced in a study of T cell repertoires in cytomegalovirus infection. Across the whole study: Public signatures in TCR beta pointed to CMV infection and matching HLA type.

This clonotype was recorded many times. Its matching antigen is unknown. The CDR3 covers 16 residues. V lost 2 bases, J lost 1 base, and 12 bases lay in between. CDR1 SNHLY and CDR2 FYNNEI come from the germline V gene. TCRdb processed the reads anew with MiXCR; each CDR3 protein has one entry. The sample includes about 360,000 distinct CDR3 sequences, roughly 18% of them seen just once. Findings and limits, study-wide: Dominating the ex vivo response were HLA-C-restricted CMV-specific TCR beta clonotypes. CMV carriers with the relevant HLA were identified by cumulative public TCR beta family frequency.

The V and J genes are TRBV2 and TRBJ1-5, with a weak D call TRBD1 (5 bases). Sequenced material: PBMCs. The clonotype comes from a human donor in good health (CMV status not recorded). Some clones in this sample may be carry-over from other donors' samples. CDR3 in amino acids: CASSERAGGSNQPQHF. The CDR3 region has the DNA TGTGCCAGCAGTGAACGGGCTGGGGGAAGCAATCAGCCCCAGCATTTT.